The T cell receptor (beta chain) described here comes from a study of low-dose radiotherapy and immunotherapy resistance in tumors. Study-level background: The study administered intravenous cyclophosphamide at 200 mg/m2 every two weeks, one day ahead of radiation and immunotherapy.

cDNA synthesis used a TRAV/TRBV-specific primer set for both chains. The PCR that amplified TCRs ran for around 20 cycles, relying on a constant-region primer and a V-primer adapter. MiXCR, run by TCRdb on the reads, gives a single entry per CDR3 protein. In the table there are about 84,000 distinct CDR3 sequences, about 17% of which are singletons. As concerns this clonotype: This likely traces to a read error, being one base from a far larger clone.

This sample's time point: after trial treatment. Stated treatment: LDRT plus nivolumab, ipilimumab, low-dose cyclophosphamide and aspirin (RACIN trial). Eligible patients bore advanced solid tumors devoid of tumor-infiltrating lymphocytes. The CDR3 runs to 15 residues. Germline loops: CDR1 MDHEN, CDR2 SYDVKM. V lost 4 bases and J 10 bases, leaving 20 bases between the germline ends. V is TRBV28 and J is TRBJ2-1; D might be TRBD1 (5 bases). The origin of this receptor is a male donor with prostate cancer. This material consisted of PBMCs, taken after low-dose radiotherapy plus immunotherapy. CDR3 loop: CASSSPWQGTHEQFF. The CDR3 DNA reads TGTGCCAGCAGTTCACCCTGGCAGGGAACCCACGAGCAGTTCTTC.